The next 21 T cell receptor beta chains were all read from a single sample in a study of blood T cell repertoires in COVID-19. Libraries were prepared by immunoSEQ multiplex PCR; TCRdb keeps only in-frame clonotypes and omits some of them. The sample records 300,000 to 350,000 clones, around 90% being singletons. The sequenced sample consisted of PBMCs or T cells enriched from blood (not recorded which). Source of these receptors: a woman between 18 and 29 years old with acute COVID-19.

This chain links TRBV27 with TRBJ2-3, with D possibly matching TRBD1 (6 bases). Trimming cost V 3 bases and J 0 bases, with 10 bases left between them. Germline V gene sequence: CDR1 MNHEY, CDR2 SMNVEV (reference sequence). This CDR3 comprises 15 residues. The CDR3 DNA follows: TGTGCCAGCAGTTTCTTTACAGGGAGCACAGATACGCAGTATTTT. Translation gives CASSFFTGSTDTQYF.

This rearrangement joins TRBV14 to TRBJ1-1; 9 positions match TRBD1. CDR1 and CDR2 from the germline V gene are SGHDN and FVKESK. Trimming at V came to 5 bases and at J to 4 bases, leaving 2 bases not matched to a gene. The length of the CDR3 is 13 residues. CDR3 region: CASSLQGATEAFF. CDR3 coding DNA: TGTGCCAGCAGCTTACAGGGGGCCACTGAAGCTTTCTTT. The full variable domain, rest sourced from reference TRBV14 and TRBJ1-1, is EAGVTQFPSHSVIEKGQTVTLRCDPISGHDNLYWYRRVMGKEIKFLLHFVKESKQDESGMPNNRFLAERTGGTYSTLKVQPAELEDSGVYFCASSLQGATEAFFGQGTRLTVV.

The chain recombines TRBV18 with TRBJ1-2; 7 bases are shared with TRBD1. The CDR3 totals 16 residues. Germline loops: CDR1 KGHSH, CDR2 LQKENI. J was trimmed by 2 bases and V by 3 bases; bases with no gene match: 9. The CDR3 here is CASSPGGSTGNYGYTF. In nucleotides, the CDR3 is TGTGCCAGCTCACCTGGTGGGTCGACAGGGAACTATGGCTACACCTTC.

The chain joins TRBV5-1 to TRBJ1-2; D ambiguous. The V gene's germline CDR1 is SGHRS and CDR2 YFSETQ. The CDR3 sequence is 15 residues long. The V end lost 2 bases, the J end lost 4 bases, and 15 bases lay between the germline ends. CDR3 in DNA: TGCGCCAGCAGCTTCGGGGAAGCGGACTCCTATGGCTACACCTTC. Residues: CASSFGEADSYGYTF.

V usage is TRBV7-9 and J usage is TRBJ1-4; 7 bases map to TRBD1. The germline V gene encodes CDR1 SEHNR and CDR2 FQNEAQ (reference sequence). The CDR3 spans 17 residues. Losses at the gene ends were 5 bases for V and 5 bases for J; bases not matched to a gene: 14. The CDR3 DNA sequence: TGTGCCAGCAGCCCGAGACGCGCCGGGACAGCAAATGAAAAACTGTTTTTT. Protein product: CASSPRRAGTANEKLFF.

A single count supports this clone. V gene TRBV27 combines with J gene TRBJ2-7; 7 positions agree with TRBD1. The CDR3 loop spans 15 amino acids. V was clipped by 6 bases and J by 4 bases; unmatched bases: 12. Germline loops: CDR1 MNHEY, CDR2 SMNVEV (reference sequence). This CDR3 is CASSPGQPILYEQYF. The CDR3 bases are TGTGCCAGCAGCCCGGGACAGCCCATCTTGTACGAGCAGTACTTC.

This chain uses TRBV5-1 with TRBJ1-5; D uncertain. The V end lost 4 bases, the J end lost 0 bases, and 11 bases lay between the germline ends. From germline, CDR1 is SGHRS and CDR2 YFSETQ. The CDR3 length is 15 residues. CDR3 region: CASSPGIHSNQPQHF. Here the CDR3 DNA reads TGCGCCAGCAGCCCCGGGATCCATAGCAATCAGCCCCAGCATTTT. Full variable domain (rest looked up from reference TRBV5-1 and TRBJ1-5): KAGVTQTPRYLIKTRGQQVTLSCSPISGHRSVSWYQQTPGQGLQFLFEYFSETQRNKGNFPGRFSGRQFSNSRSEMNVSTLELGDSALYLCASSPGIHSNQPQHFGDGTRLSIL.

The chain has TRBV6-5 and TRBJ2-1; 7 bases are a match to TRBD1. The CDR3 is made up of 15 amino acids. Germline V gene lookup returns CDR1 MNHEY and CDR2 SVGAGI. V was clipped by 6 bases and J by 6 bases; unmatched bases: 11. This chain's CDR3 is CASSVRQGLGNEQFF. CDR3 DNA: TGTGCCAGCAGCGTAAGACAGGGCTTAGGCAATGAGCAGTTCTTC.

This clone was observed once. The J gene is TRBJ1-1, the V gene TRBV28; D is possibly TRBD1 (6 bases). Trimming shortened V by 5 bases and J by 2 bases, and 18 bases separated the two germline ends. In germline, CDR1 is MDHEN, CDR2 SYDVKM. This CDR3 comprises 16 residues. CDR3 bases: TGTGCCAGCAGTCTGGGGGGGGGCGGCCCTAACACTGAAGCTTTCTTT. As protein: CASSLGGGGPNTEAFF. Full variable domain (rest looked up from reference TRBV28 and TRBJ1-1): DVKVTQSSRYLVKRTGEKVFLECVQDMDHENMFWYRQDPGLGLRLIYFSYDVKMKEKGDIPEGYSVSREKKERFSLILESASTNQTSMYLCASSLGGGGPNTEAFFGQGTRLTVV.

The chain is built from TRBV28 and TRBJ1-2, with TRBD1 matching 9 bases. Germline CDR1 and CDR2: MDHEN and SYDVKM. The V gene end was trimmed by 6 bases and the J gene end by 5 bases; junction bases not matched to a gene: 10. This CDR3 spans 15 amino acids. CDR3: CASSQPGTGSYGYTF. The CDR3 DNA is TGTGCCAGCAGCCAACCCGGGACAGGGAGTTATGGCTACACCTTC.

The V call is TRBV11-3, the J call TRBJ2-1; 8 bases match TRBD1. The CDR3 covers 15 residues. Germline lookup yields CDR1 SGHNT and CDR2 YENEEA. V shed 8 bases and J 6 bases; nucleotides not matched to a gene: 12. The DNA for the CDR3 is TGTGCCAGCTCGGCGACAGGGGAACTCCGCAATGAGCAGTTCTTC. This gives the protein CASSATGELRNEQFF.

The chain links TRBV27 to TRBJ2-5; D may be TRBD1 (6 bases). Germline lookup yields CDR1 MNHEY and CDR2 SMNVEV (reference sequence). Between the trimmed V and J ends, which lost 4 bases and 1 base, there was a span of 16 bases. The CDR3 sequence is 16 residues long. In nucleotides, the CDR3 is TGTGCCAGCAGTTCCATGACAGGACTCCTCCAAGAGACCCAGTACTTC. It codes for CASSSMTGLLQETQYF.

The chain links TRBV10-2 to TRBJ1-1; 9 nucleotides align to TRBD1. V lost 0 bases to trimming and J lost 8 bases; unmatched junction nucleotides: 10. Germline CDR1 and CDR2: WSHSY and SAAADI. The length of the CDR3 is 16 residues. This CDR3 is CASSESTGGPRVEAFF. DNA for the CDR3: TGCGCCAGCAGTGAGTCGACAGGGGGGCCCCGGGTCGAAGCTTTCTTT.

This chain uses TRBV28 with TRBJ1-1; D remains ambiguous. Deletions cut 7 bases from V and 6 bases from J, with 9 bases between. The CDR3 loop spans 11 amino acids. Germline CDR1 is MDHEN and CDR2 is SYDVKM. This CDR3 is CASTVEAEAFF. The CDR3 DNA reads as TGTGCCAGCACAGTCGAGGCTGAAGCTTTCTTT.

This chain links TRBV19 with TRBJ2-5; 11 bases are a match to TRBD2. The germline gives CDR1 LNHDA, CDR2 SQIVND (reference sequence). The CDR3 is made up of 15 amino acids. Trimming removed 3 bases from V and 5 bases from J; junction bases left unmatched: 5. This CDR3 is CASSISGRAVETQYF. DNA of the CDR3: TGTGCCAGTAGTATTAGCGGGAGGGCCGTGGAGACCCAGTACTTC.

This sequence joins TRBV29-1 and TRBJ1-1; tentative D call: TRBD1 (5 bases). Per germline, CDR1 SQVTM and CDR2 ANQGSEA. Trimming removed 7 bases from V and 7 bases from J, with 13 bases in between. CDR3 length: 11 residues. CDR3 loop: CSAGADGEAFF. The CDR3 DNA reads TGCAGCGCTGGGGCGGACGGTGAAGCTTTCTTT.

The V gene is TRBV5-5, the J gene TRBJ2-6; the match to TRBD2 covers 7 bases. The V and J ends lost 4 bases and 6 bases, in that order; junction bases with no gene match: 10. The germline V gene has CDR1 SGHKS and CDR2 YYEKEE (reference sequence). The CDR3 consists of 16 residues. Here the CDR3 DNA reads TGTGCCAGCAGCCAACCCGGGAGGCTTAAGGCCAACGTCCTGACTTTC. Protein product: CASSQPGRLKANVLTF.

J is TRBJ1-2 and V is TRBV5-6, with TRBD1 identical over 7 bases. With V trimmed by 0 bases and J by 4 bases, 3 bases remained unmatched. This CDR3 comprises 14 residues. Germline lookup yields CDR1 SGHDT and CDR2 YYEEEE. The CDR3 coding sequence is TGTGCCAGCAGCTTGGCGACAGGGATCTATGGCTACACCTTC. Protein product: CASSLATGIYGYTF.

The J gene is TRBJ2-2, the V gene TRBV6-2 or TRBV6-3, with 8 bases that match TRBD1. Germline V gene lookup returns CDR1 MNHEY and CDR2 SVGEGT. Trimming removed 4 bases from V and 3 bases from J; junction bases left unmatched: 1. The CDR3 contains 14 residues. CDR3 region: CASSSGQDTGELFF. The CDR3 nucleotides are TGTGCCAGCAGTTCGGGACAGGACACCGGGGAGCTGTTTTTT.

This chain joins TRBV7-2 and TRBJ2-5; D remains ambiguous. The germline V gene has CDR1 SGHTA and CDR2 FQGNSA. V was cut by 1 base and J by 5 bases, with 5 bases left in between. The CDR3 extends over 12 amino acids. For the CDR3, the DNA is TGTGCCAGCAGCTTAGATCGTGAGACCCAGTACTTC. Translating gives CASSLDRETQYF.

V gene TRBV27 combines with J gene TRBJ1-5, with D perhaps TRBD1 (6 bases). Germline V lookup: CDR1 MNHEY, CDR2 SMNVEV (reference sequence). This CDR3 comprises 14 residues. Trimming took 3 bases from V and 6 from J, leaving 12 bases between them. CDR3 coding DNA: TGTGCCAGCAGTTTTGACAGGTTCCGTCAGCCCCAGCATTTT. Protein sequence: CASSFDRFRQPQHF.